These T cell receptor beta chains were read from a single sample in a study of Graves' ophthalmopathy and Graves' hyperthyroidism. TCRdb reprocessed the multiplex PCR reads via MiXCR and lists one record per CDR3 protein. The data show under 250,000 distinct CDR3 sequences, approximately 29% seen once. The specimen sequenced was peripheral blood. Receptors originate from a man in his fifties or sixties with Graves' ophthalmopathy. Both conserved end residues are part of each CDR3. The order of the fields is clone size, J gene, V gene, CDR3 protein. Rows may omit the clone size; those that give it use once, few, many or a size class.

once | TRBJ2-5 | TRBV7-8 | CASSLGGGWSKETQYF
many | TRBJ1-1 | TRBV9 | CASSVEHKNTEAFF
NA | TRBJ1-1 | TRBV12-3/TRBV12-4 | CASSSRVSSTEAFF
once | TRBJ2-5 | TRBV6-2/TRBV6-3 | CASSPPRGWETQYF
many | TRBJ2-5 | TRBV11-2 | CASSQRLEGGETQYF
NA | TRBJ2-2 | TRBV20-1 | CSVNPPVGGGRDTGELFF
many | TRBJ1-5 | TRBV12-3/TRBV12-4 | CASSSTGVGQPQHF
many | TRBJ2-7 | TRBV28 | CASSLEGYGQYF
once | TRBJ2-2 | TRBV27 | CASSLTGGPGELFF
many | TRBJ1-1 | TRBV7-9 | CASSLAHRNTEAFF
many | TRBJ2-2 | TRBV4-2 | CASSQGPLNTGELFF
many | TRBJ1-1 | TRBV10-2 | CASREGAGEGEAFF
many | TRBJ2-2 | TRBV3-1 | CATRDRLSTGELFF
NA | TRBJ1-3 | TRBV20-1 | CSATLPGNTIYF
many | TRBJ2-2 | TRBV12-3/TRBV12-4 | CASRLQGSLAGELFF
many | TRBJ2-5 | TRBV30 | CAWRTVGQAGGTQYF
NA | TRBJ1-1 | TRBV6-5 | CASSYSSGVTEAFF
many | TRBJ1-5 | TRBV7-9 | CASSLGNQPQHF
few | TRBJ1-2 | TRBV6-2/TRBV6-3 | CASSYSSRGNYGYTF
NA | TRBJ2-5 | TRBV7-9 | CASSLLLAGTVETQYF
NA | TRBJ2-7 | TRBV11-3 | CASSPQPYEQYF
many | TRBJ1-2 | TRBV27 | CASSLRGSYGYTF
many | TRBJ1-5 | TRBV5-5 | CASSLESISNQPQHF
NA | TRBJ1-2 | TRBV6-1 | CASSVGHGYGYTF
NA | TRBJ2-5 | TRBV27 | CASTSWAGGSETQYF
few | TRBJ1-2 | TRBV28 | CASSPGQYGYTF